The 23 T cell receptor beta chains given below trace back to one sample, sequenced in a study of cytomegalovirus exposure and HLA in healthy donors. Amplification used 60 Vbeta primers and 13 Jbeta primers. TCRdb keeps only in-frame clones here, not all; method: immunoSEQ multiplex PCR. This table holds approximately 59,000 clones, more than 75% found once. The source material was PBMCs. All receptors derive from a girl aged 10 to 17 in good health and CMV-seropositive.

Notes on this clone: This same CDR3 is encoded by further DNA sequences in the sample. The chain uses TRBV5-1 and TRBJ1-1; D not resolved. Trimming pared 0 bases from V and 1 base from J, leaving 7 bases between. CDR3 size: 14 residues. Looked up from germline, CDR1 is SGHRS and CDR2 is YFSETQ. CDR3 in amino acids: CASSLGQRNTEAFF. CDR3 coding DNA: TGCGCCAGCAGCTTGGGACAAAGGAACACTGAAGCTTTCTTT.

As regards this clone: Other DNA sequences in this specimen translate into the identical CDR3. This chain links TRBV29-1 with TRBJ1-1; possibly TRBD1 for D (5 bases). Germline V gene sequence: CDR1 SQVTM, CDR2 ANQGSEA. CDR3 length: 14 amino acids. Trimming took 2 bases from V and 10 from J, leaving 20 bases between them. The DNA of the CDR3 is TGCAGCGTTGAAAGGTCCCAGGGAGGATCCGTAGCTTTCTTT. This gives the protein CSVERSQGGSVAFF.

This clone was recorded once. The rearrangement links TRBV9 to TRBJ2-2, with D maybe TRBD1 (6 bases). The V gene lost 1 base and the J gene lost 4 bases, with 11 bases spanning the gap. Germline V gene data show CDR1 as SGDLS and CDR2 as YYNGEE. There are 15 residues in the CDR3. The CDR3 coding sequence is TGTGCCAGCAGCGTATCGGCCAGGGGCACCGGGGAGCTGTTTTTT. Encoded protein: CASSVSARGTGELFF.

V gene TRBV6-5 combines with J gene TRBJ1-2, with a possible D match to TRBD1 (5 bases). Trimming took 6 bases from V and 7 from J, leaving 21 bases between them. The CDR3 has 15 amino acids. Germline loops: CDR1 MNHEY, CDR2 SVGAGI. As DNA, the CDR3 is TGTGCCAGCAGCCCCTCCTGGACACGGGTAGGTGGCTACACCTTC. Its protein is CASSPSWTRVGGYTF.

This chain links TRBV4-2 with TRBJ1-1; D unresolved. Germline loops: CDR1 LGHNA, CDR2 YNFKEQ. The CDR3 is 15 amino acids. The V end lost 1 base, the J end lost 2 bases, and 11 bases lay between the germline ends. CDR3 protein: CASSQAAAINTEAFF. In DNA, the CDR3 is TGTGCCAGCAGCCAAGCGGCAGCGATTAACACTGAAGCTTTCTTT.

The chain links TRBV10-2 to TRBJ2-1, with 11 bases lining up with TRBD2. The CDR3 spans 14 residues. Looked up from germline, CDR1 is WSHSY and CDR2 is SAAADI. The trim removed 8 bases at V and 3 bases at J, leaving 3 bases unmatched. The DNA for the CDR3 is TGCGCCAGCCTTAGCGGGGGGGTCTACAATGAGCAGTTCTTC. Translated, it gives CASLSGGVYNEQFF.

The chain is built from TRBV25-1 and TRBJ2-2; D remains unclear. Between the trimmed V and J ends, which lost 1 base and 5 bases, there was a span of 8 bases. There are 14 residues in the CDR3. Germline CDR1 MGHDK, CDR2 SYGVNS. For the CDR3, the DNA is TGTGCCAGCAGTGAATCCCACCGGACCGGGGAGCTGTTTTTT. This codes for CASSESHRTGELFF.

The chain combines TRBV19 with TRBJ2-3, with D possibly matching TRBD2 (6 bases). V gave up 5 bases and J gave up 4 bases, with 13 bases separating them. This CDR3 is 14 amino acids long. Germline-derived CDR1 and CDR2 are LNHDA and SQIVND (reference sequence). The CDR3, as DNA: TGTGCCAGTAGTCCGTATAGCGGCCCAGATACGCAGTATTTT. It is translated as CASSPYSGPDTQYF.

The CDR3 coding sequence is TGTGCCAGCAGCCCCAGGGGACAGGGATACGAGCAGTACTTC. It is translated as CASSPRGQGYEQYF. The V call is TRBV7-2, the J call TRBJ2-7, with 9 bases identical to TRBD1. The V gene end was trimmed by 5 bases and the J gene end by 4 bases; junction bases not matched to a gene: 6. Germline CDR1 is SGHTA and CDR2 is FQGNSA. The CDR3 runs to 14 residues.

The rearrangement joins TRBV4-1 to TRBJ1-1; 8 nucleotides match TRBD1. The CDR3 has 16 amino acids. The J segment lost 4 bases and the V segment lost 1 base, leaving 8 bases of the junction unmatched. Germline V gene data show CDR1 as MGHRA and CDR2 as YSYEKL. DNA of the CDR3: TGCGCCAGCAGCCAAGGGCGACAGGGGAGAAGCACTGAAGCTTTCTTT. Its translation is CASSQGRQGRSTEAFF.

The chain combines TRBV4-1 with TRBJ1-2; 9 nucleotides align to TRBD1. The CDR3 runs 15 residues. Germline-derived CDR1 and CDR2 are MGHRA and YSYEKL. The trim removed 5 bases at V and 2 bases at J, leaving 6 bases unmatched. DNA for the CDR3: TGCGCCAGCAGCTTCCGACAGGGGGGGAACTATGGCTACACCTTC. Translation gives CASSFRQGGNYGYTF.

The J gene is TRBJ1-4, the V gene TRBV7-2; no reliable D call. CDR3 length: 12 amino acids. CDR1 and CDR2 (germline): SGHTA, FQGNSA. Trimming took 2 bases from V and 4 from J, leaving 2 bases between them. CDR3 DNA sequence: TGTGCCAGCAGCTTATATAATGAAAAACTGTTTTTT. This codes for CASSLYNEKLFF.

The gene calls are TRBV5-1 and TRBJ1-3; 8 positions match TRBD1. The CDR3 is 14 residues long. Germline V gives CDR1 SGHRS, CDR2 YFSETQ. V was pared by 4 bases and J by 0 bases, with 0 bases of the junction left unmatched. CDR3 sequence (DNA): TGCGCCAGCAGCGACAGGGGCTCTGGAAACACCATATATTTT. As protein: CASSDRGSGNTIYF.

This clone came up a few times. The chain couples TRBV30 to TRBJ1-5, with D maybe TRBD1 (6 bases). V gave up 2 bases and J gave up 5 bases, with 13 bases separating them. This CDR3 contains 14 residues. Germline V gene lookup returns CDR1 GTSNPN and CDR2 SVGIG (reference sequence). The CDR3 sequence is CAWSKQGPHQPQHF. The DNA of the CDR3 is TGTGCCTGGAGTAAACAGGGACCCCATCAGCCCCAGCATTTT. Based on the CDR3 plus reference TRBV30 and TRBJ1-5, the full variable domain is SQTIHQWPATLVQPVGSPLSLECTVEGTSNPNLYWYRQAAGRGLQLLFYSVGIGQISSEVPQNLSASRPQDRQFILSSKKLLLSDSGFYLCAWSKQGPHQPQHFGDGTRLSIL.

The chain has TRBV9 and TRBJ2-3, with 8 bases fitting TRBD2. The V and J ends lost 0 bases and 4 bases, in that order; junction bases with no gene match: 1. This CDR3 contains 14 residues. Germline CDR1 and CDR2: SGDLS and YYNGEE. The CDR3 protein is CASSVAGGPDTQYF. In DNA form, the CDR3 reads TGTGCCAGCAGCGTAGCGGGGGGGCCAGATACGCAGTATTTT.

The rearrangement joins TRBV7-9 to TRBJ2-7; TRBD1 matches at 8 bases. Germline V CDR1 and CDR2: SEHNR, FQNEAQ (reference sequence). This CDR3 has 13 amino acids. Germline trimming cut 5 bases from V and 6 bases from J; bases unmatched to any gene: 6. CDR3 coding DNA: TGTGCCAGCAGCCTAGGACAGGGTCGCGAGCAGTACTTC. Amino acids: CASSLGQGREQYF.

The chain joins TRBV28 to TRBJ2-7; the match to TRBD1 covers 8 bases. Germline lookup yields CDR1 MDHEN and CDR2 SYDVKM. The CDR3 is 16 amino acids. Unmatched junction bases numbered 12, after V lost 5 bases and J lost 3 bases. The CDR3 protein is CASSTMGQEPVYEQYF. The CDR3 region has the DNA TGTGCCAGCAGTACAATGGGACAGGAACCTGTCTACGAGCAGTACTTC.

This chain's CDR3 is CASSSVYGGPQETQYF. The CDR3 nucleotides are TGTGCCAGCAGTTCCGTCTACGGGGGACCTCAAGAGACCCAGTACTTC. The V and J genes are TRBV9 and TRBJ2-5, with D possibly TRBD2 on 6 matching bases. This CDR3 region has 16 residues. Germline CDR1 and CDR2: SGDLS and YYNGEE. V lost 5 bases to trimming and J lost 2 bases, with 19 bases between them.

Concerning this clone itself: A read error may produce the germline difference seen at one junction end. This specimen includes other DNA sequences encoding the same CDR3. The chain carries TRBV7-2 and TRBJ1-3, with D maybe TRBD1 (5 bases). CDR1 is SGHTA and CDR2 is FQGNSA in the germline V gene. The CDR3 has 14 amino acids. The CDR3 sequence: CASSLGPGGNTIYF. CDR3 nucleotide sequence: TGTGCCAGCAGTTTAGGACCAGGGGGAAACACCATATATTTT.

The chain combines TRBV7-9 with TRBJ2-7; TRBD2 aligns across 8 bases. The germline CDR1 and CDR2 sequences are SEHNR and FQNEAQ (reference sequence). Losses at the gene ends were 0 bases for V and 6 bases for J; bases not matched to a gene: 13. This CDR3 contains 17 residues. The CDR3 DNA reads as TGTGCCAGCAGCTTAGCTGGTGGACGGGAGGGGTCTCTCGAGCAGTACTTC. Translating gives CASSLAGGREGSLEQYF.

CDR3 in amino acids: CASSTMSSGRGDEQFF. The CDR3 DNA reads TGTGCCAGCAGTACCATGTCGAGCGGGAGGGGCGATGAGCAGTTCTTC. The chain is built from TRBV9 and TRBJ2-1; TRBD2 agrees at 10 bases. The CDR3 loop spans 16 amino acids. The trim removed 5 bases at V and 8 bases at J, leaving 13 bases unmatched. Germline values: CDR1 SGDLS, CDR2 YYNGEE.

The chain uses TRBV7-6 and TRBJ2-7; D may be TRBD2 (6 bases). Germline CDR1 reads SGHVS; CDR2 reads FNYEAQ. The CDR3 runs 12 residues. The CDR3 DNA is TGTGACAATGGAGGGGTGCCCTACGAGCAGTACTTC. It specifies CDNGGVPYEQYF.

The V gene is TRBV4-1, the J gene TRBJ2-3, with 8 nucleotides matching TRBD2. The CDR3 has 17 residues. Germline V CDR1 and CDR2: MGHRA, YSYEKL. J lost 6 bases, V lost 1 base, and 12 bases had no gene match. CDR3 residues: CASSQVPLGGVLDTQYF. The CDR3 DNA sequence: TGCGCCAGCAGCCAAGTCCCCCTCGGGGGGGTGCTGGATACGCAGTATTTT.